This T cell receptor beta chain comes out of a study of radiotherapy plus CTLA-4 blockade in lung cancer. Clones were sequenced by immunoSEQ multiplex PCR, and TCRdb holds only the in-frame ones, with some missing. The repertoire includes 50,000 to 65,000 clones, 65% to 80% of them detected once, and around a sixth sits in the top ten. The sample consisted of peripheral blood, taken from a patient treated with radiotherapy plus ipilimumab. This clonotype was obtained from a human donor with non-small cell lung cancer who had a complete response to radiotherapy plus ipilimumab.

CDR3 coding DNA: TGTGCCTGGAGTGTATATACGGTGGAGACGAGGGGCTACACCTTC. Protein sequence: CAWSVYTVETRGYTF. This chain uses TRBV30 with TRBJ1-2; D gene unclear. Germline lookup yields CDR1 GTSNPN and CDR2 SVGIG (reference sequence). The CDR3 sequence is 15 residues long. Trimming took 0 bases from V and 8 from J, leaving 19 bases between them. Full variable domain (missing parts from reference TRBV30 and TRBJ1-2): SQTIHQWPATLVQPVGSPLSLECTVEGTSNPNLYWYRQAAGRGLQLLFYSVGIGQISSEVPQNLSASRPQDRQFILSSKKLLLSDSGFYLCAWSVYTVETRGYTFGSGTRLTVV.